The 14 T cell receptor beta chains reported below all come from one sample, sequenced in a study of PD-1 blockade in mismatch repair-deficient tumors. Some clones are missing from TCRdb's copy, which holds only in-frame ones; the method was immunoSEQ multiplex PCR. The data contain roughly 16,000 clones, 80% to 85% of them singletons. Specimen: PBMCs, collected 4 weeks after starting pembrolizumab. These receptors all come from an adult with mismatch repair-deficient cancer.

The CDR3 DNA is TGTGCCAGCAGCTTAGAGCGCCTTACATCAGATACGCAGTATTTT. The encoded protein is CASSLERLTSDTQYF. V and J are TRBV7-6 and TRBJ2-3; D is uncertain. Trimming shortened V by 1 base and J by 4 bases, and 12 bases separated the two germline ends. CDR1 and CDR2 (germline): SGHVS, FNYEAQ. The CDR3 spans 15 residues.

J is TRBJ1-3 and V is TRBV27, with D perhaps matching TRBD1 (5 bases). CDR1 and CDR2 (germline): MNHEY, SMNVEV (reference sequence). CDR3 length: 13 residues. Trimming took off 2 bases at V and 7 bases at J, with 9 bases between the two ends. For the CDR3, the DNA is TGTGCCAGCAGTTTAATTCGGGGGAACACCATATATTTT. This encodes CASSLIRGNTIYF.

The chain combines TRBV5-1 with TRBJ2-3; 8 bases agree with TRBD1. Germline V gene data show CDR1 as SGHRS and CDR2 as YFSETQ. The CDR3 covers 16 residues. The V gene end was trimmed by 4 bases and the J gene end by 1 base; junction bases not matched to a gene: 8. CDR3 protein: CASSDRTGMGTDTQYF. CDR3 DNA sequence: TGCGCCAGCAGCGACAGGACAGGGATGGGCACAGATACGCAGTATTTT.

The rearrangement joins TRBV5-5 to TRBJ1-5, with 12 nucleotides matching TRBD1. The CDR3 loop spans 15 amino acids. CDR1 SGHKS and CDR2 YYEKEE come from the germline V gene (reference sequence). The junction had 5 bases not matched to a gene; V was cut back by 3 bases and J by 7 bases. CDR3 protein: CASSSGTGGWQPQHF. The CDR3 coding sequence is TGTGCCAGCAGCTCCGGGACAGGGGGCTGGCAGCCCCAGCATTTT.

This clone was observed a single time. The rearrangement uses TRBV11-3 and TRBJ2-7; weak D call: TRBD2 (6 bases). The CDR3 totals 14 residues. The V end was cut by 5 bases, the J end by 5 bases, with 16 bases between. Germline V gene sequence: CDR1 SGHNT, CDR2 YENEEA. The CDR3: CASSLAGGNNEQYF. The CDR3 DNA is TGTGCCAGCAGCCTAGCAGGCGGGAACAACGAGCAGTACTTC.

The chain has TRBV18 and TRBJ1-2; 9 positions agree with TRBD1. The CDR3 totals 15 residues. Germline CDR1 KGHSH, CDR2 LQKENI. V shed 5 bases and J 6 bases; nucleotides not matched to a gene: 10. DNA for the CDR3: TGTGCCAGCTCATCACAGTCCCGGGACAGGGATGGCTACACCTTC. Its translation: CASSSQSRDRDGYTF.

The chain is built from TRBV23-1 and TRBJ1-1; the D gene is possibly TRBD1 (5 bases). TRBV23-1 is an open reading frame whose function is uncertain. Trimming took 0 bases from V and 1 from J, leaving 15 bases between them. The CDR3 has 17 residues. The DNA of the CDR3 is TGCGCCAGCAGTCAATCGTCGCACAGGCGAGCGAACACTGAAGCTTTCTTT. The encoded protein is CASSQSSHRRANTEAFF.

The gene calls are TRBV18 and TRBJ2-5; D is unresolved. V was shortened by 5 bases and J by 1 base, with 8 bases between the two germline ends. The CDR3 runs 13 residues. Per the germline V gene, CDR1 is KGHSH and CDR2 is LQKENI. The CDR3 loop is CASSDTRQETQYF. CDR3 nucleotide sequence: TGTGCCAGCTCAGACACCCGCCAAGAGACCCAGTACTTC.

This clone was seen a few times. The chain has TRBV4-2 and TRBJ2-7; the D gene is possibly TRBD2 (6 bases). Germline-derived CDR1 and CDR2 are LGHNA and YNFKEQ. This CDR3 spans 14 amino acids. Trimming removed 1 base from V and 3 bases from J, with 10 bases in between. DNA for the CDR3: TGTGCCAGCAGCCAAGTGCCGGGACTCTACGAGCAGTACTTC. This translates into CASSQVPGLYEQYF.

This clone appeared once. The chain employs TRBV6-8 and TRBJ2-1; 14 bases align to TRBD2. The CDR3 contains 18 residues. Unmatched junction bases numbered 10, after V lost 9 bases and J lost 0 bases. Germline values: CDR1 MNHGY, CDR2 SAAAGT. The CDR3: CASHSGTSGSTSYNEQFF. CDR3 bases: TGTGCCAGTCATTCCGGGACTAGCGGGAGCACCTCCTACAATGAGCAGTTCTTC.

The CDR3 region has the DNA TGTGCCAGCAGTGAACGGTTTAACTATGGCTACACCTTC. Protein: CASSERFNYGYTF. This chain connects TRBV6-4 to TRBJ1-2; D not certain. V was cut by 3 bases and J by 1 base, with 6 bases left in between. The germline V gene has CDR1 MRHNA and CDR2 SNTAGT. The CDR3 is 13 residues long.

This clone was detected only a few times. This sequence joins TRBV28 and TRBJ2-7; TRBD1 agrees at 9 bases. The CDR3 loop spans 13 amino acids. Losses at the gene ends were 6 bases for V and 6 bases for J; bases not matched to a gene: 6. The germline V gene encodes CDR1 MDHEN and CDR2 SYDVKM. The CDR3 sequence: CASRRTGVSEQYF. CDR3 DNA sequence: TGTGCCAGCAGACGGACAGGGGTAAGCGAGCAGTACTTC.

CDR3 region: CASSFSGTSGSPYF. The CDR3 DNA follows: TGTGCCAGCAGCTTCTCCGGGACTAGCGGGAGTCCGTACTTC. The genes are TRBV5-8 and TRBJ2-7; TRBD2 matches at 14 bases. Germline values: CDR1 SGHTS, CDR2 YDEGEE. The junction had 7 bases not matched to a gene; V was cut back by 2 bases and J by 12 bases. The CDR3 extends over 14 amino acids. Based on the CDR3 plus reference TRBV5-8 and TRBJ2-7, the full variable domain is EAGVTQSPTHLIKTRGQQATLRCSPISGHTSVYWYQQALGLGLQFLLWYDEGEERNRGNFPPRFSGRQFPNYSSELNVNALELEDSALYLCASSFSGTSGSPYFGPGTRLTVT.

V and J are TRBV23-1 and TRBJ1-1; 8 bases match TRBD1. TRBV23-1 belongs to the ORF category, with a function that is uncertain. With V trimmed by 2 bases and J by 5 bases, 13 bases remained unmatched. The CDR3 is 17 amino acids. The CDR3: CASSQPEDRTGRTEAFF. CDR3 coding DNA: TGCGCCAGCAGTCAACCCGAAGATCGGACAGGGAGGACTGAAGCTTTCTTT.